A selection of T cell receptor beta chains follows, all from one sample in a study of blood T cell repertoires in COVID-19. Data came from immunoSEQ multiplex PCR; TCRdb stores just in-frame clones and leaves some out. The sample lists 120,000 or so clones, 65% to 80% occurring once. Source material: peripheral blood. The receptors derive from a human donor with acute or convalescent COVID-19. The donor label of this sample is uncertain. The CDR3 runs from the conserved cysteine through the conserved F or W. The D gene is left open where the match is weak. Not every row has a clone size; where given, it reads once, few, many or a size class.

clone_size: NA
v_call: TRBV10-2
j_call: TRBJ2-1
d_call: TRBD2
cdr3_aa: CASRTGGAAGNEQFF
cdr3_nt: TGCGCCAGCAGAACCGGGGGGGCGGCAGGTAATGAGCAGTTCTTC

clone_size: NA
v_call: TRBV3-1/TRBV3-2
j_call: TRBJ1-6
d_call: NA
cdr3_aa: CASSQGRVNSPLHF
cdr3_nt: TGTGCCAGCAGCCAAGGCAGGGTTAATTCACCCCTCCACTTT

clone_size: NA
v_call: TRBV6-5
j_call: TRBJ1-1
d_call: NA
cdr3_aa: CASSSQGRMDTEAFF
cdr3_nt: TGTGCCAGCAGTTCCCAGGGGCGCATGGACACTGAAGCTTTCTTT

clone_size: NA
v_call: TRBV5-1
j_call: TRBJ2-5
d_call: NA
cdr3_aa: CASSKTVAVETQYF
cdr3_nt: TGCGCCAGCAGCAAGACAGTGGCCGTCGAGACCCAGTACTTC

clone_size: NA
v_call: TRBV24-1
j_call: TRBJ2-6
d_call: TRBD1
cdr3_aa: CATSGGQGISGANVLTF
cdr3_nt: TGTGCCACCAGTGGCGGACAGGGAATCTCTGGGGCCAACGTCCTGACTTTC

clone_size: NA
v_call: TRBV28
j_call: TRBJ1-1
d_call: NA
cdr3_aa: CASSPAGMNTEAFF
cdr3_nt: TGTGCCAGCAGTCCCGCAGGGATGAACACTGAAGCTTTCTTT

clone_size: NA
v_call: TRBV5-6
j_call: TRBJ2-2
d_call: NA
cdr3_aa: CASSLFTNLANTGELFF
cdr3_nt: TGTGCCAGCAGCTTGTTCACTAACTTAGCGAACACCGGGGAGCTGTTTTTT

clone_size: NA
v_call: TRBV29-1
j_call: TRBJ2-1
d_call: TRBD2
cdr3_aa: CSVPGLGVSYNEQFF
cdr3_nt: TGCAGCGTCCCGGGACTAGGAGTCTCCTACAATGAGCAGTTCTTC

clone_size: NA
v_call: TRBV10-2
j_call: TRBJ2-3
d_call: NA
cdr3_aa: CASEGRGTQYF
cdr3_nt: TGCGCCAGCGAGGGCAGGGGTACGCAGTATTTT

clone_size: NA
v_call: TRBV30
j_call: TRBJ2-7
d_call: NA
cdr3_aa: CAWSQGHPYEQYF
cdr3_nt: TGTGCCTGGAGTCAGGGGCATCCCTACGAGCAGTACTTC

clone_size: NA
v_call: TRBV4-1
j_call: TRBJ1-5
d_call: NA
cdr3_aa: CASSRPSGMGEGGNQPQHF
cdr3_nt: TGCGCCAGCAGCCGACCAAGCGGGATGGGGGAAGGGGGCAATCAGCCCCAGCATTTT

clone_size: many
v_call: TRBV30
j_call: TRBJ1-1
d_call: NA
cdr3_aa: CAWSAGVTEAFF
cdr3_nt: TGTGCCTGGAGTGCAGGGGTCACTGAAGCTTTCTTT

clone_size: NA
v_call: TRBV7-2
j_call: TRBJ2-1
d_call: NA
cdr3_aa: CASSPSGHPYNEQFF
cdr3_nt: TGTGCCAGCAGTCCCTCCGGACACCCCTACAATGAGCAGTTCTTC

clone_size: few
v_call: TRBV6-5
j_call: TRBJ1-2
d_call: TRBD1
cdr3_aa: CASSTSGGWGYTF
cdr3_nt: TGTGCCAGCAGCACCTCAGGGGGCTGGGGCTACACCTTC

clone_size: NA
v_call: TRBV6-5
j_call: TRBJ1-1
d_call: NA
cdr3_aa: CASSFMTEFNTEAFF
cdr3_nt: TGTGCCAGCAGTTTCATGACAGAATTTAACACTGAAGCTTTCTTT

clone_size: NA
v_call: TRBV3-1/TRBV3-2
j_call: TRBJ1-4
d_call: NA
cdr3_aa: CASSQWGRRNEKLFF
cdr3_nt: TGTGCCAGCAGCCAATGGGGGCGCCGGAATGAAAAACTGTTTTTT

clone_size: NA
v_call: TRBV15
j_call: TRBJ2-4
d_call: TRBD1
cdr3_aa: CATSVPGTGGLAKNIQYF
cdr3_nt: TGTGCCACCAGCGTGCCTGGGACAGGGGGACTAGCCAAAAACATTCAGTACTTC

clone_size: NA
v_call: TRBV7-9
j_call: TRBJ1-4
d_call: TRBD1
cdr3_aa: CASSFPQGQGFEKLFF
cdr3_nt: TGTGCCAGCAGCTTCCCCCAGGGACAGGGGTTTGAAAAACTGTTTTTT

clone_size: NA
v_call: TRBV2
j_call: TRBJ1-4
d_call: TRBD1
cdr3_aa: CASLAGTGVEKLFF
cdr3_nt: TGTGCCAGCCTAGCCGGGACAGGGGTGGAAAAACTGTTTTTT

clone_size: NA
v_call: TRBV7-9
j_call: TRBJ2-1
d_call: NA
cdr3_aa: CASSLRGGVDSTLGNEQFF
cdr3_nt: TGTGCCAGCAGCTTAAGGGGGGGGGTTGACTCAACCCTCGGCAATGAGCAGTTCTTC

clone_size: NA
v_call: TRBV19
j_call: TRBJ2-4
d_call: TRBD1
cdr3_aa: CASSANSGDSIVKNIQYF
cdr3_nt: TGTGCCAGTAGTGCCAACTCCGGGGACAGTATAGTAAAAAACATTCAGTACTTC

clone_size: few
v_call: TRBV30
j_call: TRBJ1-5
d_call: NA
cdr3_aa: CAWSVQQNQPQHF
cdr3_nt: TGTGCCTGGAGTGTACAGCAAAATCAGCCCCAGCATTTT

clone_size: few
v_call: TRBV5-8
j_call: TRBJ1-2
d_call: NA
cdr3_aa: CASSLGQSSYGYTF
cdr3_nt: TGTGCCAGCAGCTTGGGACAGAGCTCCTATGGCTACACCTTC

clone_size: NA
v_call: TRBV24-1
j_call: TRBJ2-2
d_call: NA
cdr3_aa: CATSGPFGGTGELFF
cdr3_nt: TGTGCCACCAGTGGCCCCTTTGGAGGGACCGGGGAGCTGTTTTTT